The clone carrying this T cell receptor (beta chain) was counted between two and nine times. Its antigen is currently unknown. Using its own MiXCR run on the RACE reads, TCRdb lists one record per CDR3 protein. This sample has hundreds of thousands of distinct CDR3 sequences, with roughly 6% found just once. Time point of the sample: patch test 2, 6 weeks after DPC sensitization. Treatment noted: therapeutic diphenylcyclopropenone sensitization with weekly scalp DPC. Patients had alopecia, were aged 18 to 70, and were not pregnant. The sample is drawn from a study of human T cells and chemical hapten exposure. Whole-study results and caveats: Controls had significantly fewer large CDR3 similarity clusters than were formed by expanded TCRs.

The specimen comprised whole blood, sampled in connection with sensitization to the hapten diphenylcyclopropenone (DPC). This TCR was recovered from a young woman with alopecia areata. Some clones in this sample may be carry-over from other donors' samples.

The CDR3 region is CASSRKGGAHEQYF. The CDR3 coding sequence is TGTGCCAGCAGCCGTAAAGGGGGGGCCCACGAGCAGTACTTC. This chain connects TRBV14 to TRBJ2-7; D possibly corresponds to TRBD2 (7 bases). Trimming took off 4 bases at V and 5 bases at J, with 15 bases between the two ends. This CDR3 spans 14 amino acids. Per the germline V gene, CDR1 is SGHDN and CDR2 is FVKESK.